The next 6 T cell receptor beta chains were all read from a single sample in a study of blood T cell repertoires in COVID-19. Using immunoSEQ multiplex PCR, the repertoire was profiled, and TCRdb retains in-frame clones only, with some absent. The data contain 200,000 or so clones, approximately 84% of them singletons. The sequencing sample was made of peripheral blood. The receptors stem from a young woman who had recovered from COVID-19.

This chain links TRBV29-1 with TRBJ2-7; the D gene is possibly TRBD1 (6 bases). The CDR3 loop spans 13 amino acids. V shed 3 bases and J shed 4 bases, with 13 bases lying between them. In germline, CDR1 is SQVTM, CDR2 ANQGSEA. CDR3 amino acids: CSVDGLTGYEQYF. The DNA of the CDR3 is TGCAGCGTTGATGGCCTAACAGGGTACGAGCAGTACTTC.

V usage is TRBV3-1 (or the pseudogene TRBV3-2) and J usage is TRBJ2-7; D perhaps matches TRBD2 (6 bases). The CDR3 sequence is 13 residues long. Germline loops: CDR1 LGHDT, CDR2 YNNKEL (reference sequence). V lost 0 bases, J lost 7 bases, and 10 bases lay in between. CDR3 amino acids: CASSQEGLREQYF. CDR3 coding DNA: TGTGCCAGCAGCCAAGAGGGACTCCGGGAGCAGTACTTC.

Of note for this clone: One junction end disagrees with the germline gene, perhaps due to a read error. This chain joins TRBV7-7 and TRBJ2-5; maybe TRBD2 (5 bases). Germline V gene data show CDR1 as SSHAT and CDR2 as FNYEAQ (reference sequence). This CDR3 is 14 amino acids long. The DNA for the CDR3 is TGTGCTAGCAGCCCTAGCCTAGTTAAAGAGACCCAGTACTTC. Its protein product is CASSPSLVKETQYF.

The CDR3 region has the DNA TGTGCCTGGAGTGTTAGCGGGAGTGGGGGGAAACAGTTCTTC. It yields the protein CAWSVSGSGGKQFF. The rearrangement uses TRBV30 and TRBJ2-1; 9 positions match TRBD2. With 0 bases clipped from V and 13 bases from J, the junction kept 10 bases outside the gene matches. Germline CDR1 and CDR2: GTSNPN and SVGIG (reference sequence). The CDR3 is 14 residues long.

This rearrangement joins TRBV7-9 to TRBJ2-1, with a possible D match to TRBD2 (6 bases). CDR1 SEHNR and CDR2 FQNEAQ come from the germline V gene (reference sequence). The CDR3 has 13 amino acids. Trimming pared 5 bases from V and 7 bases from J, leaving 12 bases between. As DNA, the CDR3 is TGTGCCAGCAGCCCCTCCGGGGGAAATGAGCAGTTCTTC. This codes for CASSPSGGNEQFF.

V usage is TRBV5-1 and J usage is TRBJ1-1; D is ambiguous. Between the trimmed V and J ends, which lost 4 bases and 4 bases, there was a span of 8 bases. CDR1 is SGHRS and CDR2 is YFSETQ in the germline V gene. This CDR3 is 12 amino acids long. This chain's CDR3 is CASSPSGTEAFF. In DNA form, the CDR3 reads TGCGCCAGCAGCCCCTCCGGCACTGAAGCTTTCTTT.